These 24 T cell receptor beta chains were all obtained from the same sample, sequenced in a study of radiation and T cells in renal cell carcinoma. The data were produced by immunoSEQ multiplex PCR, yet TCRdb's version contains in-frame clones alone and is incomplete. The sample has around 16,000 clones; 50% are singletons. Treatment defined: 15 Gy SBRT to primary tumor, nephrectomy 4 weeks later. The sequences come from tumor tissue, collected from a patient whose treatment included radiotherapy and nephrectomy. Receptors originate from a woman aged 55-70 years with renal cell carcinoma.

In its sample, this clone was seen many times. CDR3 protein: CAISASRADTQYF. CDR3 nucleotides: TGTGCCATCAGTGCCAGCCGAGCAGATACGCAGTATTTT. The chain combines TRBV10-3 with TRBJ2-3; D ambiguous. CDR1 and CDR2 (germline): ENHRY, SYGVKD. Trimming removed 4 bases from V and 4 bases from J, with 9 bases in between. This CDR3 is 13 amino acids long.

V and J are TRBV29-1 and TRBJ1-6, with a weak D call TRBD1 (6 bases). The CDR3 totals 14 residues. Trimming cost V 4 bases and J 7 bases, with 14 bases left between them. From germline, CDR1 is SQVTM and CDR2 ANQGSEA. CDR3 residues: CSVVFGGRNSPLHF. CDR3 nucleotides: TGCAGCGTTGTGTTCGGGGGCCGGAATTCACCCCTCCACTTT. Looking up the rest from reference TRBV29-1 and TRBJ1-6 gives the full variable domain: SAVISQKPSRDICQRGTSLTIQCQVDSQVTMMFWYRQQPGQSLTLIATANQGSEATYESGFVIDKFPISRPNLTFSTLTVSNMSPEDSSIYLCSVVFGGRNSPLHFGNGTRLTVT.

This chain links TRBV29-1 with TRBJ1-1; D is uncertain. Germline loops: CDR1 SQVTM, CDR2 ANQGSEA. This CDR3 is built from 10 residues. Between the trimmed V and J ends, which lost 6 bases and 5 bases, there was a span of 7 bases. The CDR3, as DNA: TGCAGCGTCGGATGGACTGAAGCTTTCTTT. It codes for CSVGWTEAFF.

This clone was seen only a few times. The V gene is TRBV18, the J gene TRBJ2-2; D ambiguous. Looked up from germline, CDR1 is KGHSH and CDR2 is LQKENI. V was pared by 3 bases and J by 6 bases, with 11 bases between. The CDR3 contains 14 residues. CDR3 DNA: TGTGCCAGCTCACCTACCCGCCCCCCCGGGGAGCTGTTTTTT. Translating it yields CASSPTRPPGELFF.

As concerns this clone: A read error may produce the germline difference seen at one junction end. The rearrangement links TRBV5-1 to TRBJ2-2, with 8 bases fitting TRBD1. CDR3 length equals 15 residues. The germline V gene has CDR1 SGHRS and CDR2 YFSETQ. The CDR3 nucleotides read TGTGCCAGCAGCTGGGGGACAGGCAACACCGGGGAGCTGTTTTTT. Translation: CASSWGTGNTGELFF.

The rearrangement joins TRBV5-4 to TRBJ1-1; D gene ambiguous. This CDR3 is built from 13 residues. Trimming left V 5 bases short and J 0 bases short, with 8 bases between. Germline values: CDR1 SGHNT, CDR2 YYREEE (reference sequence). This chain's CDR3 is CASRADVNTEAFF. The CDR3 DNA reads as TGTGCCAGCAGGGCCGATGTGAACACTGAAGCTTTCTTT.

The rearrangement links TRBV6-1 to TRBJ1-2, with unresolved D. Trimming cost V 7 bases and J 7 bases, with 10 bases left between them. The CDR3 consists of 11 residues. CDR1 is MNHNS, CDR2 SASEGT, per germline. CDR3 sequence reads: CASNSKGGYTF. As DNA, the CDR3 is TGTGCCAGCAATTCTAAGGGTGGCTACACCTTC.

This rearrangement joins TRBV7-9 to TRBJ1-2; D might be TRBD1 (5 bases). Germline values: CDR1 SEHNR, CDR2 FQNEAQ (reference sequence). The ends were cut back, 5 bases at V and 6 bases at J, with 16 bases in the middle. CDR3 length: 14 amino acids. The CDR3 protein is CASSRLEGTDGYTF. In DNA, the CDR3 is TGTGCCAGCAGCCGGTTGGAGGGGACGGATGGCTACACCTTC.

The rearrangement uses TRBV7-8 and TRBJ2-7; D call uncertain. This CDR3 is 14 amino acids long. CDR1 is SGHVS and CDR2 is FQNEAQ in the germline V gene. Trimming took off 4 bases at V and 0 bases at J, with 10 bases between the two ends. The CDR3 nucleotides are TGTGCCAGCAGCTCCCAAGGGATCTCCTACGAGCAGTACTTC. This translates into CASSSQGISYEQYF.

In this sample, this clone is medium-sized. V usage is TRBV11-3 and J usage is TRBJ2-2; D remains ambiguous. V lost 1 base and J 5 bases, leaving 8 bases between the germline ends. From germline, CDR1 is SGHNT and CDR2 YENEEA. CDR3 size: 14 residues. The CDR3 protein is CASSLGPATGELFF. The CDR3 nucleotides are TGTGCCAGCAGCTTAGGCCCGGCGACCGGGGAGCTGTTTTTT.

The rearrangement joins TRBV6-5 to TRBJ1-2; 9 bases are shared with TRBD1. From germline, CDR1 is MNHEY and CDR2 SVGAGI. The trim removed 5 bases at V and 2 bases at J, leaving 3 bases unmatched. The CDR3 is 14 residues long. CDR3 coding DNA: TGTGCCAGCAGTACAGGGGGCGGAAACTATGGCTACACCTTC. This translates into CASSTGGGNYGYTF.

The chain uses TRBV6-1 and TRBJ2-5; 9 bases agree with TRBD2. Germline CDR1 reads MNHNS; CDR2 reads SASEGT. Trimming took 3 bases from V and 1 from J; bases not matched to a gene: 0. CDR3 length: 14 residues. CDR3 sequence: CASSETSGQETQYF. The CDR3 region has the DNA TGTGCCAGCAGTGAGACTAGCGGCCAAGAGACCCAGTACTTC.

This clone turned up a few times. The chain combines TRBV7-9 with TRBJ2-7, with D perhaps matching TRBD1 or TRBD2 (5 bases each). The CDR3 sequence is 14 residues long. Germline V lookup: CDR1 SEHNR, CDR2 FQNEAQ (reference sequence). The V end was cut by 5 bases, the J end by 3 bases, with 14 bases between. The CDR3 loop reads CASSARDVGYEQYF. CDR3 nucleotides: TGTGCCAGCAGCGCCCGGGACGTAGGCTACGAGCAGTACTTC.

The V and J genes are TRBV28 and TRBJ1-2; 7 positions match TRBD1. Germline V gene lookup returns CDR1 MDHEN and CDR2 SYDVKM. This CDR3 spans 13 amino acids. With 3 bases clipped from V and 7 bases from J, the junction kept 5 bases outside the gene matches. The CDR3 bases are TGTGCCAGCAGTTTCACAGGGGCGACTGGCTACACCTTC. Translated, it gives CASSFTGATGYTF.

The gene calls are TRBV7-2 and TRBJ2-1; tentatively, D is TRBD1 or TRBD2 (5 bases each). The germline V gene encodes CDR1 SGHTA and CDR2 FQGNSA. Trimming pared 5 bases from V and 6 bases from J, leaving 11 bases between. The CDR3 length is 13 residues. As DNA, the CDR3 is TGTGCCAGCAGCACAGTTGGGGGCAATGAGCAGTTCTTC. Its translation is CASSTVGGNEQFF.

The rearrangement links TRBV5-1 to TRBJ2-7; weak D call: TRBD1 (6 bases). Deletions cut 4 bases from V and 5 bases from J, with 10 bases between. Germline V lookup: CDR1 SGHRS, CDR2 YFSETQ. This CDR3 has 12 residues. The CDR3 spells CASSTGINEQYF. The CDR3 DNA sequence: TGCGCCAGCAGCACAGGGATCAACGAGCAGTACTTC.

V and J are TRBV13 and TRBJ2-1; TRBD1 agrees at 7 bases. V lost 3 bases to trimming and J lost 0 bases; unmatched junction nucleotides: 8. The CDR3 consists of 17 residues. Per the germline V gene, CDR1 is PRHDT and CDR2 is FYEKMQ (reference sequence). CDR3 loop: CASSFKEGTVSYNEQFF. The CDR3 DNA is TGTGCCAGCAGCTTCAAAGAAGGGACAGTCTCCTACAATGAGCAGTTCTTC.

The rearrangement links TRBV19 to TRBJ1-2, with 10 bases identical to TRBD1. CDR1 LNHDA and CDR2 SQIVND come from the germline V gene (reference sequence). V gave up 8 bases and J gave up 0 bases; unmatched junction bases: 12. The CDR3 is 17 amino acids. The CDR3 nucleotides are TGTGCCAGTCGCCCCTCGAAGACAGGGGGCCCTAACTATGGCTACACCTTC. Encoded protein: CASRPSKTGGPNYGYTF.

This clone is medium-sized. This rearrangement joins TRBV7-2 to TRBJ1-2; 7 bases map to TRBD1. Germline V gene lookup returns CDR1 SGHTA and CDR2 FQGNSA. This CDR3 has 13 amino acids. Trimming removed 5 bases from V and 8 bases from J; junction bases left unmatched: 8. The CDR3 region is CASSIQWTGGYTF. The CDR3 DNA sequence: TGTGCCAGCAGCATTCAATGGACAGGAGGCTACACCTTC. Using reference TRBV7-2 and TRBJ1-2 for the parts outside the CDR3, the full variable domain is GAGVSQSPSNKVTEKGKDVELRCDPISGHTALYWYRQSLGQGLEFLIYFQGNSAPDKSGLPSDRFSAERTGGSVSTLTIQRTQQEDSAVYLCASSIQWTGGYTFGSGTRLTVV.

The rearrangement links TRBV6-5 to TRBJ1-5; possible D gene TRBD1, 5 bases. CDR1 and CDR2 from the germline V gene are MNHEY and SVGAGI. Trimming removed 2 bases from V and 4 bases from J, with 12 bases in between. There are 15 residues in the CDR3. The CDR3 DNA is TGTGCCAGCAGTTACCGGTTTCAGGGTAATCAGCCCCAGCATTTT. Protein: CASSYRFQGNQPQHF.

This chain connects TRBV5-4 to TRBJ1-2; D possibly corresponds to TRBD1 (6 bases). In germline, CDR1 is SGHNT, CDR2 YYREEE (reference sequence). The CDR3 totals 15 residues. Trimming took 4 bases from V and 0 from J, leaving 13 bases between them. CDR3 in DNA: TGTGCCAGCAGCCCACGGACAGATCCTAACTATGGCTACACCTTC. It is translated as CASSPRTDPNYGYTF.

The rearrangement links TRBV9 to TRBJ2-3; D might be TRBD2 (6 bases). Germline CDR1 SGDLS, CDR2 YYNGEE. V shed 0 bases and J shed 5 bases, with 16 bases lying between them. The CDR3 is made up of 16 amino acids. The CDR3 region is CASSVESGYREDTQYF. Written as DNA, the CDR3 is TGTGCCAGCAGCGTAGAGAGCGGGTATCGAGAAGATACGCAGTATTTT.

The V call is TRBV29-1, the J call TRBJ2-1, with 9 bases identical to TRBD1. The length of the CDR3 is 13 residues. Germline V gives CDR1 SQVTM, CDR2 ANQGSEA. The J segment lost 6 bases and the V segment lost 6 bases, leaving 6 bases of the junction unmatched. In DNA, the CDR3 is TGCAGCGTCAGACAGGGGGGCGGCAATGAGCAGTTCTTC. As protein: CSVRQGGGNEQFF.

V gene TRBV11-3 combines with J gene TRBJ2-7, with D uncertain. Germline-derived CDR1 and CDR2 are SGHNT and YENEEA. The CDR3 totals 13 residues. Trimming cost V 0 bases and J 5 bases, with 8 bases left between them. The CDR3 here is CASSLERGDEQYF. For the CDR3, the DNA is TGTGCCAGCAGCTTAGAGCGTGGGGACGAGCAGTACTTC.